In its sample, the clone carrying this T cell receptor (beta chain) was seen many times. V was clipped by 4 bases and J by 4 bases, with 14 bases between them. The CDR3 consists of 15 residues. The germline V gene has CDR1 MGHRA and CDR2 YSYEKL. The CDR3 regions of TCR beta were amplified from RNA transcripts. HTBI primers drove first-round RT-PCR of the TCR CDR3. TCRdb ran MiXCR on the multiplex PCR reads and lists one entry per CDR3 protein. The sample has about 530,000 distinct CDR3 sequences, 15% to 20% seen once. The data stem from a study of T cells in Graves' hyperthyroidism and ophthalmopathy. This TCR was sampled from a woman between 18 and 30 years old with Graves' ophthalmopathy. Sequencing input: blood. The chain is built from TRBV4-1 and TRBJ1-5, with a possible D match to TRBD1 (6 bases). CDR3 coding DNA: TGCGCCAGCAGCCCCGAGGGGGTAGGGAATCAGCCCCAGCATTTT. This gives the protein CASSPEGVGNQPQHF.